This record looks at one T cell receptor (beta chain) sequence and its context. This specimen comes from a study of blood T cells in healthy people across ages. A J-beta primer mix and a sample-barcoded 5' primer were used in a second PCR of about 6 to 12 cycles. Each cDNA was tagged by a template-switch adaptor containing 12 random nucleotides. TCRdb re-derived calls from the 5' RACE reads in MiXCR, one entry per CDR3 protein. The repertoire holds over 1,300,000 distinct CDR3 sequences, with approximately 60% as singletons. Per germline, CDR1 SEHNR and CDR2 FQNEAQ (reference sequence). The length of the CDR3 is 12 residues. Trimming removed 5 bases from V and 4 bases from J, with 8 bases in between.

Sequencing was carried out using blood. The rearrangement links TRBV7-9 to TRBJ1-2; TRBD1 is a possible D gene (6 bases). This clonotype was sampled from a young man in good health. CDR3 in DNA: TGTGCCAGCAGCGGGGGCCTCTATGGCTACACCTTC. Residues: CASSGGLYGYTF.